The 9 T cell receptor beta chains below come from one sample, sequenced in a study of siplizumab effects on memory and regulatory T cells (dated by TCRdb to about 2019). Libraries were built with the immunoSEQ multiplex PCR assay. TCRdb stores this immuneACCESS table with in-frame sequences only. Part of the clones is absent; in the studies checked, under half of the shortfall reflects unresolved V genes, and no reason is known for the rest. This sample has approximately 91,000 clones in its table, and 95% of those were observed once. Clones ranked in the top ten supply less than 20% of the sample. Material: CD8+ T cells sorted from blood. These TCRs come from a human donor in good health.

The chain links TRBV29-1 to TRBJ2-3; 7 positions agree with TRBD2. Per the germline V gene, CDR1 is SQVTM and CDR2 is ANQGSEA. Trimming cost V 0 bases and J 0 bases; bases outside gene matches: 6. CDR3 size: 16 residues. CDR3: CSVEEWAGESTDTQYF. CDR3 nucleotide sequence: TGCAGCGTTGAAGAATGGGCGGGAGAGAGCACAGATACGCAGTATTTT.

This chain uses TRBV7-2 with TRBJ2-7, with TRBD2 matching over 10 bases. CDR1 SGHTA and CDR2 FQGNSA come from the germline V gene. The CDR3 loop spans 16 amino acids. Trimming took 1 base from V and 5 from J; bases not matched to a gene: 8. The CDR3 nucleotides read TGTGCCAGCAGCTTAGAGGCTAGCGGGAGCCCGGACGAGCAGTACTTC. This translates into CASSLEASGSPDEQYF.

The rearrangement uses TRBV5-6 and TRBJ2-7, with D tentatively TRBD1 or TRBD2 (5 bases each). Germline-derived CDR1 and CDR2 are SGHDT and YYEEEE. With 0 bases removed from V and 5 bases from J, the gap between germline ends came to 9 bases. The CDR3 contains 13 residues. The CDR3 here is CASSLVQGHEQYF. The CDR3 coding sequence is TGTGCCAGCAGCTTGGTCCAGGGACACGAGCAGTACTTC. Full variable domain (remainder filled in from reference TRBV5-6 and TRBJ2-7): DAGVTQSPTHLIKTRGQQVTLRCSPKSGHDTVSWYQQALGQGPQFIFQYYEEEERQRGNFPDRFSGHQFPNYSSELNVNALLLGDSALYLCASSLVQGHEQYFGPGTRLTVT.

The CDR3: CASSSESRVTAHLNKYF. CDR3 DNA sequence: TGTGCCAGCAGTTCAGAAAGTAGGGTAACAGCACACCTTAATAAGTACTTC. The chain links TRBV28 to TRBJ2-7; D uncertain. Germline V lookup: CDR1 MDHEN, CDR2 SYDVKM. The V and J ends lost 4 bases and 11 bases respectively, with 30 bases between them. The CDR3 spans 17 residues.

V usage is TRBV7-3 and J usage is TRBJ2-1; 10 bases align to TRBD2. V trimming: 2 bases; J trimming: 5 bases; junction bases outside the gene matches: 6. Germline V gene lookup returns CDR1 SGHTA and CDR2 FQGTGA. This CDR3 contains 16 residues. This CDR3 reads CASSLLGLATDNEQFF. CDR3 bases: TGTGCCAGCAGCTTATTGGGACTAGCGACGGACAATGAGCAGTTCTTC. Full variable domain (remainder filled in from reference TRBV7-3 and TRBJ2-1): GAGVSQTPSNKVTEKGKYVELRCDPISGHTALYWYRQSLGQGPEFLIYFQGTGAADDSGLPNDRFFAVRPEGSVSTLKIQRTERGDSAVYLCASSLLGLATDNEQFFGPGTRLTVL.

This sequence joins TRBV6-1 and TRBJ2-5; no clear D. The CDR3 is made up of 15 amino acids. V lost 2 bases to trimming and J lost 4 bases, with 14 bases between them. Germline V gene data show CDR1 as MNHNS and CDR2 as SASEGT. The CDR3 region is CASSEINIWSETQYF. The CDR3 bases are TGTGCCAGCAGTGAAATAAACATCTGGTCAGAGACCCAGTACTTC.

This clone has a single count. This rearrangement joins TRBV14 to TRBJ2-1; 8 positions agree with TRBD1. This CDR3 comprises 15 residues. Germline loops: CDR1 SGHDN, CDR2 FVKESK. After removal of 0 bases from V and 5 bases from J, the junction contained 3 bases not matched to a gene. As DNA, the CDR3 is TGTGCCAGCAGCCAAGACAGGGGGCGGGACAATGAGCAGTTCTTC. Its translation is CASSQDRGRDNEQFF. The entire variable domain, with the rest obtained from reference TRBV14 and TRBJ2-1, is as follows: EAGVTQFPSHSVIEKGQTVTLRCDPISGHDNLYWYRRVMGKEIKFLLHFVKESKQDESGMPNNRFLAERTGGTYSTLKVQPAELEDSGVYFCASSQDRGRDNEQFFGPGTRLTVL.

V is TRBV11-2 and J is TRBJ2-6; TRBD1 agrees at 10 bases. Germline V CDR1 and CDR2: SGHAT, FQNNGV. The V gene end was trimmed by 5 bases and the J gene end by 2 bases; junction bases not matched to a gene: 3. This CDR3 spans 16 amino acids. The CDR3 sequence: CASSPGTGAGANVLTF. The DNA of the CDR3 is TGTGCCAGCAGCCCCGGGACAGGGGCTGGGGCCAACGTCCTGACTTTC.

A single count supports this clone. V and J are TRBV28 and TRBJ2-7; 8 nucleotides align to TRBD2. The CDR3 loop spans 12 amino acids. V was pared by 6 bases and J by 5 bases, with 3 bases of the junction left unmatched. CDR1 MDHEN and CDR2 SYDVKM come from the germline V gene. CDR3 bases: TGTGCCAGCAGCCGGGGGGGGGACGAGCAGTACTTC. This gives the protein CASSRGGDEQYF.